The T cell receptor beta chain under discussion was sequenced for a study of regulatory T cells in long-lasting Graves disease. This clonotype was detected many times. Time point: newly diagnosed GD, antithyroid drugs for less than 3 months. Isolated PBMC RNA provided the starting material for the TCR library. The CDR3 is 17 amino acids. Germline V gene data show CDR1 as DFQATT and CDR2 as SNEGSKA (reference sequence). V lost 5 bases, J lost 1 base, and 23 bases lay in between. With iRepertoire HTBI primers and Arm-PCR of CDR3 regions, TCR beta libraries were built. One entry per CDR3 protein results from TCRdb running MiXCR on the multiplex PCR reads. The repertoire holds 250,000 to 300,000 distinct CDR3 sequences, about 18% seen once, with 14% in the top ten. The same data also went into a second study, on T cells in Graves' hyperthyroidism and ophthalmopathy.

The sample in question was peripheral blood mononuclear cells (PBMCs), obtained at new diagnosis, from a patient treated with antithyroid drugs. The V and J genes are TRBV20-1 and TRBJ2-5; possible D gene TRBD1, 5 bases. The clonotype comes from a woman younger than 45 with Graves disease. The CDR3 DNA is TGCAGTGCTGGAATAAACACTCGCAGGGTCTCCCAAGAGACCCAGTACTTC. It codes for CSAGINTRRVSQETQYF.